This paragraph covers one TCR beta chain sequence. Its antigen is unidentified. This sample was taken from a study of cytomegalovirus exposure and HLA in healthy donors. Study-level results: Earlier analysis yielded a pattern in which most TCR beta V segments were productive about 90% or about 30% of the time. TRBV6-2, TRBV6-3 and some other V segments were excluded as indistinguishable.

The PCR employed 60 Vbeta primers together with 13 Jbeta primers. Repertoires were generated with immunoSEQ multiplex PCR, while TCRdb's copy carries only in-frame clones and drops some. This sample has about 160,000 clones, with around 84% found just once. Germline V gene lookup returns CDR1 SGHTA and CDR2 FQGNSA. V was clipped by 5 bases and J by 3 bases, with 11 bases between them. The CDR3 loop spans 14 amino acids. Sequenced input: PBMCs. The J gene is TRBJ2-1, the V gene TRBV7-2; weak D call: TRBD2 (6 bases). This clonotype originated in a man aged 18 to 30 in good health and CMV-seropositive. The CDR3, as DNA: TGTGCCAGCAGCCAGGACTATCTCTACAATGAGCAGTTCTTC. Protein: CASSQDYLYNEQFF.